These 26 T cell receptor beta chains originate from one sample sequenced in a study of PD-1 blockade in classical Hodgkin lymphoma. Time point indicated: cycle 4 day 1 (C4D1), after five to seven weeks of nivolumab. Each patient relapsed following autologous stem cell transplantation, and prior brentuximab vedotin exposure differed. From thawed PBMCs, CD4+ T cells were purified using magnetic negative selection. Profiled with immunoSEQ multiplex PCR; TCRdb holds only in-frame clones, not every one. The sample holds about 21,000 clones, about 70% seen once. The sequencing here drew on CD4+ T cells from blood, taken before the fourth cycle of nivolumab. The receptors here all came from a human donor with classical Hodgkin lymphoma.

V usage is TRBV7-2 and J usage is TRBJ1-1; D unclear. From germline, CDR1 is SGHTA and CDR2 FQGNSA. The V end lost 5 bases, the J end lost 3 bases, and 16 bases lay between the germline ends. This CDR3 comprises 15 residues. The DNA for the CDR3 is TGTGCCAGCAGCCCACTGGTCCTTAGGGACACTGAAGCTTTCTTT. Its protein product is CASSPLVLRDTEAFF.

The V and J genes are TRBV7-2 and TRBJ2-5; D unclear. The germline V gene encodes CDR1 SGHTA and CDR2 FQGNSA. The V and J ends lost 1 base and 4 bases respectively, with 13 bases between them. The CDR3 is 15 amino acids. The CDR3, as DNA: TGTGCCAGCAGCTTAGGTCAGAGTCCGGCAGAGACCCAGTACTTC. Residues: CASSLGQSPAETQYF.

This chain connects TRBV7-3 to TRBJ2-1; TRBD1 matches 8 bases. V lost 2 bases, J lost 9 bases, and 6 bases stayed unmatched. The germline V gene encodes CDR1 SGHTA and CDR2 FQGTGA. The CDR3 totals 14 residues. The CDR3: CASSLGTGTGEQFF. CDR3 in DNA: TGTGCCAGCAGCTTAGGAACAGGGACAGGTGAGCAGTTCTTC.

The rearrangement links TRBV6-6 to TRBJ1-2; maybe TRBD1 (5 bases). The CDR3 extends over 15 amino acids. CDR1 and CDR2 from the germline V gene are MNHNY and SVGAGI (reference sequence). Trimming pared 5 bases from V and 6 bases from J, leaving 19 bases between. CDR3 nucleotides: TGTGCCAGCAGTCCCGCGGAAACAGGTGGGGATGGCTACACCTTC. Protein product: CASSPAETGGDGYTF.

This rearrangement joins TRBV7-9 to TRBJ2-3, with 12 bases lining up with TRBD2. Germline trimming cut 0 bases from V and 7 bases from J; bases unmatched to any gene: 11. The CDR3 extends over 18 amino acids. Germline V CDR1 and CDR2: SEHNR, FQNEAQ (reference sequence). CDR3 DNA sequence: TGTGCCAGCAGCTTAGCTCGGGGAGCTAGCGGGGGGGTACATACGCAGTATTTT. This codes for CASSLARGASGGVHTQYF.

This chain uses TRBV18 with TRBJ2-7; the match to TRBD1 covers 7 bases. The CDR3 contains 16 residues. Germline-derived CDR1 and CDR2 are KGHSH and LQKENI. The V and J ends lost 3 bases and 0 bases, in that order; junction bases with no gene match: 8. As DNA, the CDR3 is TGTGCCAGCTCACCGAGTAGGGCAGGGGGCTCCTACGAGCAGTACTTC. It is translated as CASSPSRAGGSYEQYF.

The table lists this clone with a few counts. The V gene is TRBV10-3, the J gene TRBJ2-1; 9 bases fit TRBD1. There are 16 residues in the CDR3. The germline gives CDR1 ENHRY, CDR2 SYGVKD. J lost 8 bases, V lost 5 bases, and 13 bases had no gene match. The CDR3 reads CAISKGPGQGLHEQFF. The CDR3 coding sequence is TGTGCCATCAGTAAGGGCCCAGGACAGGGGCTTCATGAGCAGTTCTTC.

A few counts support this clone. This chain joins TRBV20-1 and TRBJ1-1; unclear D gene. V was clipped by 5 bases and J by 4 bases, with 8 bases between them. Germline V lookup: CDR1 DFQATT, CDR2 SNEGSKA (reference sequence). The CDR3 extends over 11 amino acids. DNA for the CDR3: TGCAGTGCTCGGAGGCCCACTGAAGCTTTCTTT. Encoded protein: CSARRPTEAFF.

The rearrangement links TRBV7-2 to TRBJ1-2, with TRBD1 matching 9 bases. This CDR3 comprises 16 residues. In germline, CDR1 is SGHTA, CDR2 FQGNSA. V lost 1 base and J lost 5; bases outside the gene matches: 8. The CDR3: CASSLDSGQGRYGYTF. In DNA form, the CDR3 reads TGTGCCAGCAGCTTAGACAGCGGACAGGGGAGGTATGGCTACACCTTC.

The genes are TRBV4-3 and TRBJ2-2; D not resolved. CDR1 LGHNA and CDR2 YSLEER come from the germline V gene. V dropped 1 base and J dropped 7 bases, with 7 bases sitting between them. The CDR3 covers 13 residues. CDR3 nucleotides: TGCGCCAGCAGCCAAGTGATAGACGGGGAGCTGTTTTTT. This codes for CASSQVIDGELFF.

V and J are TRBV29-1 and TRBJ2-5; possible D gene TRBD1, 6 bases. Deletions cut 8 bases from V and 5 bases from J, with 12 bases between. Germline CDR1 is SQVTM and CDR2 is ANQGSEA. This CDR3 comprises 11 residues. The CDR3 loop is CSSRGWETQYF. The CDR3 DNA is TGCAGCAGTAGGGGGTGGGAGACCCAGTACTTC.

This clone has just one count. J is TRBJ1-1 and V is TRBV2, with D tentatively TRBD1 (6 bases). The ends were cut back, 4 bases at V and 4 bases at J, with 19 bases in the middle. Germline lookup yields CDR1 SNHLY and CDR2 FYNNEI. This CDR3 has 16 residues. The CDR3 sequence is CASSVNPGVILTEAFF. The DNA for the CDR3 is TGTGCCAGCAGTGTAAATCCAGGGGTGATTCTCACTGAAGCTTTCTTT.

The chain joins TRBV7-3 to TRBJ2-5; D might be TRBD2 (6 bases). V was cut by 5 bases and J by 5 bases, with 12 bases left in between. From germline, CDR1 is SGHTA and CDR2 FQGTGA. The CDR3 has 13 amino acids. CDR3 DNA: TGTGCCAGCAGCCGGGGGTCGGGGGAGACCCAGTACTTC. Translating gives CASSRGSGETQYF.

This chain uses TRBV19 with TRBJ2-6; unclear D gene. Germline V gene sequence: CDR1 LNHDA, CDR2 SQIVND (reference sequence). This CDR3 is 15 amino acids long. V dropped 5 bases and J dropped 0 bases, with 8 bases sitting between them. This CDR3 reads CASSSKDSGANVLTF. DNA of the CDR3: TGTGCCAGTAGTTCAAAGGACTCTGGGGCCAACGTCCTGACTTTC.

This clone was found a few times. The chain links TRBV5-1 to TRBJ2-7, with D possibly TRBD2 on 6 matching bases. This CDR3 is built from 15 residues. Germline V gene data show CDR1 as SGHRS and CDR2 as YFSETQ. V was trimmed by 0 bases and J by 5 bases, leaving 15 bases between them. The CDR3 bases are TGCGCCAGCAGCTTGGGGTCCGGAGGGCTCAACGAGCAGTACTTC. This translates into CASSLGSGGLNEQYF.

This rearrangement joins TRBV28 to TRBJ1-2; D is unclear. Per germline, CDR1 MDHEN and CDR2 SYDVKM. This CDR3 region has 11 residues. Trimming left V 3 bases short and J 7 bases short, with 6 bases between. CDR3 DNA: TGTGCCAGCAGTTTGTCCAGTGGCTACACCTTC. Translation gives CASSLSSGYTF.

This sequence joins TRBV5-1 and TRBJ2-7, with 7 bases fitting TRBD1. CDR3 size: 14 residues. With V trimmed by 2 bases and J by 0 bases, 2 bases remained unmatched. The germline V gene encodes CDR1 SGHRS and CDR2 YFSETQ. Here the CDR3 DNA reads TGCGCCAGCAGCTTCGGGACAGTCTCCTACGAGCAGTACTTC. Translating gives CASSFGTVSYEQYF.

V and J are TRBV30 and TRBJ1-4, with D possibly matching TRBD1 (6 bases). The length of the CDR3 is 13 residues. The germline V gene has CDR1 GTSNPN and CDR2 SVGIG (reference sequence). V was shortened by 2 bases and J by 8 bases, with 12 bases between the two germline ends. This CDR3 is CAWSSAGVEKLFF. CDR3 sequence (DNA): TGTGCCTGGAGTTCAGCAGGGGTCGAAAAACTGTTTTTT.

The V gene is TRBV10-2, the J gene TRBJ1-5, with TRBD1 matching over 7 bases. This CDR3 has 15 amino acids. V was pared by 4 bases and J by 0 bases, with 3 bases of the junction left unmatched. Germline V lookup: CDR1 WSHSY, CDR2 SAAADI. The CDR3, as DNA: TGCGCCAGCAGTGGAACAGGGGTTAGCAATCAGCCCCAGCATTTT. Protein: CASSGTGVSNQPQHF.

The V gene is TRBV2, the J gene TRBJ2-1, with 8 bases that match TRBD2. The J segment lost 0 bases and the V segment lost 7 bases, leaving 5 bases of the junction unmatched. The germline CDR1 and CDR2 sequences are SNHLY and FYNNEI. The CDR3 has 15 residues. CDR3 amino acids: CASTGGLNSYNEQFF. Here the CDR3 DNA reads TGTGCCAGCACGGGGGGGTTGAACTCCTACAATGAGCAGTTCTTC. The full variable domain, rest sourced from reference TRBV2 and TRBJ2-1, is EPEVTQTPSHQVTQMGQEVILRCVPISNHLYFYWYRQILGQKVEFLVSFYNNEISEKSEIFDDQFSVERPDGSNFTLKIRSTKLEDSAMYFCASTGGLNSYNEQFFGPGTRLTVL.

The V and J genes are TRBV7-8 and TRBJ2-3; no clear D. The germline gives CDR1 SGHVS, CDR2 FQNEAQ. V lost 3 bases to trimming and J lost 1 base, with 11 bases between them. This CDR3 has 15 amino acids. The CDR3 bases are TGTGCCAGCAGCTTTATTTCTCCCGGCACAGATACGCAGTATTTT. Protein: CASSFISPGTDTQYF.

V and J are TRBV25-1 and TRBJ2-5, with 9 bases that match TRBD1. V shed 7 bases, J shed 4 bases, and the junction held 4 bases outside the gene matches. Germline CDR1 and CDR2: MGHDK and SYGVNS. The CDR3 contains 13 residues. CDR3 protein: CASTDRGGETQYF. The DNA for the CDR3 is TGTGCCAGCACCGACAGGGGGGGAGAGACCCAGTACTTC.

The chain couples TRBV7-6 to TRBJ2-5; D not resolved. The CDR3 extends over 12 amino acids. V lost 1 base to trimming and J lost 7 bases, with 7 bases between them. CDR1 and CDR2 (germline): SGHVS, FNYEAQ. The CDR3 bases are TGTGCCAGCAGCTTAGTGATTGGGACCCAGTACTTC. The encoded protein is CASSLVIGTQYF.

This chain connects TRBV18 to TRBJ1-5; a weak D match, TRBD1 (5 bases). CDR1 and CDR2 (germline): KGHSH, LQKENI. The CDR3 extends over 15 amino acids. The V and J ends lost 4 bases and 4 bases respectively, with 14 bases between them. The CDR3, as DNA: TGTGCCAGCTCACTCCGCTTGGGGGAAAATCAGCCCCAGCATTTT. Protein: CASSLRLGENQPQHF. The entire variable domain, with the rest obtained from reference TRBV18 and TRBJ1-5, is as follows: NAGVMQNPRHLVRRRGQEARLRCSPMKGHSHVYWYRQLPEEGLKFMVYLQKENIIDESGMPKERFSAEFPKEGPSILRIQQVVRGDSAAYFCASSLRLGENQPQHFGDGTRLSIL.

The chain's CDR3 is CASSLSSTANTEAFF. The CDR3 region has the DNA TGTGCCAGCAGCTTAAGTTCGACAGCAAACACTGAAGCTTTCTTT. V is TRBV7-2 and J is TRBJ1-1; TRBD1 might be the D (5 bases). The CDR3 contains 15 residues. Trimming left V 2 bases short and J 2 bases short, with 12 bases between. CDR1 is SGHTA and CDR2 is FQGNSA in the germline V gene. The complete variable domain, with remaining parts taken from reference TRBV7-2 and TRBJ1-1, reads GAGVSQSPSNKVTEKGKDVELRCDPISGHTALYWYRQSLGQGLEFLIYFQGNSAPDKSGLPSDRFSAERTGGSVSTLTIQRTQQEDSAVYLCASSLSSTANTEAFFGQGTRLTVV.

This chain joins TRBV6-1 and TRBJ1-2; D is undetermined. Germline CDR1 MNHNS, CDR2 SASEGT. This CDR3 is 14 amino acids long. Trimming shortened V by 6 bases and J by 8 bases, and 19 bases separated the two germline ends. The CDR3 protein is CASRTMGSGGGYTF. The CDR3 DNA reads TGTGCCAGCAGGACCATGGGTTCCGGCGGGGGCTACACCTTC.